A single T cell receptor (beta chain) is shown here with its context. The CDR3 spans 17 residues. V was pared by 0 bases and J by 9 bases, with 8 bases of the junction left unmatched. Germline CDR1 is SGHDN and CDR2 is FVKESK. The data were obtained in a study of blood T cell repertoires in COVID-19. Seattle enrolled patients during active infection and tracked them longitudinally. Under the authors' procedure: Using reference gene primer amplification, nucleated cell counts were estimated. Here immunoSEQ multiplex PCR was the method, and the copy in TCRdb shows in-frame clones only, minus some. V, J and clone size were drawn from that table, and D and trimming were deduced from the DNA. Of a few hundred thousand clones listed, around nine tenths were seen once; the top ten hold 15% to 20%.

The origin of this receptor is a middle-aged man with COVID-19, enrolled during active disease. This chain joins TRBV14 and TRBJ1-6; 10 bases agree with TRBD1. The sequenced sample consisted of peripheral blood. CDR3 residues: CASSQDDRGRFFSPLHF. The CDR3 DNA is TGTGCCAGCAGCCAAGACGACAGGGGGCGATTTTTTTCACCCCTCCACTTT.